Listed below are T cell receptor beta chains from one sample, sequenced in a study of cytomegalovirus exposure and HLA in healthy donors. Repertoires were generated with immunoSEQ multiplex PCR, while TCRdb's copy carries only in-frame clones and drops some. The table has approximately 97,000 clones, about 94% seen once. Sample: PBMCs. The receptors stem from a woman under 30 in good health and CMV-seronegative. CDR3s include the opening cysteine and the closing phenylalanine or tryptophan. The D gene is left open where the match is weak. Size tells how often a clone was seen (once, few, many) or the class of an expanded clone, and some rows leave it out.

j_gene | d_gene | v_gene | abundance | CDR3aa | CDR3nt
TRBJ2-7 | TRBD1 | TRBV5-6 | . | CASSFVRTGGSYEQYF | TGTGCCAGCAGCTTTGTCAGGACAGGGGGCAGCTACGAGCAGTACTTC
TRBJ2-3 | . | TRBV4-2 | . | CASSQAAGGGGGDTQYF | TGTGCCAGCAGCCAAGCGGCGGGTGGGGGCGGCGGGGATACGCAGTATTTT
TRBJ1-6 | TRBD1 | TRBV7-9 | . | CASSSDRENSPLHF | TGTGCCAGCAGCTCGGACAGGGAAAATTCACCCCTCCACTTT
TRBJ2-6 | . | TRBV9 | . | CASSVGDAGANVLTF | TGTGCCAGCAGCGTAGGAGATGCCGGGGCCAACGTCCTGACTTTC
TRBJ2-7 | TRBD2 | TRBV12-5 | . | CASGSRLAHTYEQYF | TGTGCTAGTGGGTCAAGACTAGCGCATACCTACGAGCAGTACTTC
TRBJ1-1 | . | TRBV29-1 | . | CSVESSSGAEAFF | TGCAGCGTTGAGAGTTCCAGCGGCGCTGAAGCTTTCTTT
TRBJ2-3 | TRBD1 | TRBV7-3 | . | CASSTRTGKTTDTQYF | TGTGCCAGCAGCACCCGGACAGGGAAGACCACAGATACGCAGTATTTT
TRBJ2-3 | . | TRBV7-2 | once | CASSYLRDTQYF | TGTGCCAGCAGCTATCTCCGGGATACGCAGTATTTT
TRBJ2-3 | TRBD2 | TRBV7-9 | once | CASSLGLSGVITDTQYF | TGTGCCAGCAGCTTAGGTCTTAGCGGGGTTATCACAGATACGCAGTATTTT
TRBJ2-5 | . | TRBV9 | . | CASSVAGGLQETQYF | TGTGCCAGCAGCGTAGCGGGGGGCCTGCAAGAGACCCAGTACTTC
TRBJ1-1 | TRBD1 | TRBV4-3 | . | CASSQDIGQALNTEAFF | TGCGCCAGCAGCCAAGACATCGGACAGGCCTTGAACACTGAAGCTTTCTTT
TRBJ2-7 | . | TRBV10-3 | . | CAISESTMGEQYF | TGTGCCATCAGTGAGTCGACTATGGGTGAGCAGTACTTC
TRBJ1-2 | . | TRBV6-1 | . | CASSEALVLNYGYTF | TGTGCCAGCAGTGAAGCGCTAGTACTTAACTATGGCTACACCTTC
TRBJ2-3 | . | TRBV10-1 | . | CASSVPGADTQYF | TGCGCCAGCAGTGTCCCGGGGGCAGATACGCAGTATTTT
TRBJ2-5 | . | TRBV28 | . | CASGRDNRAGETQYF | TGTGCCAGCGGCCGGGACAACAGGGCGGGAGAGACCCAGTACTTC
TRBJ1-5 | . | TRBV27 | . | CASSLSQLQPQHF | TGTGCCAGCAGTTTAAGCCAACTGCAGCCCCAGCATTTT
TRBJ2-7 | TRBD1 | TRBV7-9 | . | CASSPAAGTGGWEQYF | TGTGCCAGCAGCCCAGCGGCCGGGACAGGGGGCTGGGAGCAGTACTTC
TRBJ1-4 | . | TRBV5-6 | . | CASSPRGLTTNEKLFF | TGTGCCAGCAGCCCCCGCGGTCTTACAACTAATGAAAAACTGTTTTTT
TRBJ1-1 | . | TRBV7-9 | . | CASSPEERTEAFF | TGTGCCAGCAGCCCGGAGGAGAGGACTGAAGCTTTCTTT
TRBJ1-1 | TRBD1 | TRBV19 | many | CASNSDRGRTEAFF | TGTGCCAGTAACTCGGACAGGGGAAGGACTGAAGCTTTCTTT
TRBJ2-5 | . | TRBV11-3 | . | CASSSERVQETQYF | TGTGCCAGCAGCTCCGAGCGGGTTCAAGAGACCCAGTACTTC
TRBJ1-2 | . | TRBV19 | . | CASSISAGPYGYTF | TGTGCCAGTAGTATCTCAGCAGGCCCCTATGGCTACACCTTC
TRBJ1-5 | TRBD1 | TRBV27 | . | CASSLRQGMSNQPQHF | TGTGCCAGCAGTCTTCGACAGGGGATGAGCAATCAGCCCCAGCATTTT
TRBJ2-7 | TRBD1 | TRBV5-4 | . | CASSQDRVREQYF | TGTGCCAGCAGCCAGGACAGGGTGCGGGAGCAGTACTTC
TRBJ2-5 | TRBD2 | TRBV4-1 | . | CASSQGLAEQETQYF | TGCGCCAGCAGCCAAGGACTAGCGGAACAAGAGACCCAGTACTTC